The 20 T cell receptor beta chains presented below share a single source sample, sequenced in a study of graft-versus-host responses after intestinal transplantation. These receptors have no known antigen. Assay: immunoSEQ multiplex PCR; the TCRdb copy retains only in-frame clones and omits some. The sample holds about 84,000 clones; approximately 90% are singletons and the top ten take 0.3% to 0.35%. The source was unstimulated CD4+ T cells sorted from spleen or lymph node cells, collected before transplant. Receptor source: a human donor who was the organ donor for an intestinal transplant.

The chain has TRBV25-1 and TRBJ1-6; D unclear. Germline-derived CDR1 and CDR2 are MGHDK and SYGVNS. The CDR3 consists of 14 residues. Trimming removed 2 bases at V and 13 bases at J, with 15 bases between. CDR3 amino acids: CASSETGRWRPLHF. CDR3 bases: TGTGCCAGCAGTGAAACCGGGAGGTGGAGGCCCCTCCACTTT. Combining the CDR3 with reference TRBV25-1 and TRBJ1-6 gives the whole variable domain EADIYQTPRYLVIGTGKKITLECSQTMGHDKMYWYQQDPGMELHLIHYSYGVNSTEKGDLSSESTVSRIRTEHFPLTLESARPSHTSQYLCASSETGRWRPLHFGNGTRLTVT.

The CDR3 is CASSIPDRNNEQFF. The CDR3 bases are TGTGCCAGCAGCATCCCCGACAGAAACAATGAGCAGTTCTTC. The rearrangement links TRBV21-1 to TRBJ2-1; the table's D call, TRBD1, was not checked against the DNA. TRBV21-1 represents a pseudogene. The CDR3 covers 14 residues.

V is TRBV29-1 and J is TRBJ2-1; TRBD2 matches at 7 bases. Unmatched junction bases numbered 3, after V lost 3 bases and J lost 4 bases. The CDR3 spans 13 residues. Germline CDR1 reads SQVTM; CDR2 reads ANQGSEA. As DNA, the CDR3 is TGCAGCGTTGACCGAGCGGGGTACAATGAGCAGTTCTTC. This encodes CSVDRAGYNEQFF.

The chain couples TRBV11-3 to TRBJ2-2; the D is unclear. The V gene's germline CDR1 is SGHNT and CDR2 YENEEA. The CDR3 spans 14 residues. The germline V and J ends were trimmed by 0 bases and 6 bases, with 8 bases remaining between them. The CDR3 region is CASSLDPLAGELFF. The DNA of the CDR3 is TGTGCCAGCAGCTTAGATCCTCTCGCCGGGGAGCTGTTTTTT.

This chain joins TRBV7-9 and TRBJ2-5; the D gene is possibly TRBD2 (6 bases). The CDR3 contains 15 residues. V dropped 4 bases and J dropped 1 base, with 13 bases sitting between them. Germline lookup yields CDR1 SEHNR and CDR2 FQNEAQ (reference sequence). DNA of the CDR3: TGTGCCAGCAGCTATAGCGGTAAGGCCCAAGAGACCCAGTACTTC. Translation: CASSYSGKAQETQYF.

The CDR3 coding sequence is TGTGCCAGCAGTAGGGACATCCAAGAGACCCAGTACTTC. Its translation: CASSRDIQETQYF. The chain carries TRBV2 and TRBJ2-5, with D possibly TRBD1 on 6 matching bases. Trimming left V 5 bases short and J 1 base short, with 8 bases between. The germline gives CDR1 SNHLY, CDR2 FYNNEI. CDR3 length equals 13 residues.

This sequence joins TRBV19 and TRBJ1-2; D may be TRBD1 (6 bases). V shed 4 bases and J shed 0 bases, with 12 bases lying between them. The germline V gene encodes CDR1 LNHDA and CDR2 SQIVND (reference sequence). The CDR3 length is 15 residues. The CDR3 here is CASSRTNRANYGYTF. The CDR3 DNA sequence: TGTGCCAGTAGTAGAACAAACAGGGCTAACTATGGCTACACCTTC.

The V call is TRBV6-5, the J call TRBJ2-3, with D perhaps TRBD2 (6 bases). CDR3 length: 14 residues. Per the germline V gene, CDR1 is MNHEY and CDR2 is SVGAGI. The V and J ends lost 2 bases and 0 bases respectively, with 6 bases between them. CDR3 residues: CASSYGRSTDTQYF. The CDR3 bases are TGTGCCAGCAGTTACGGGAGGAGCACAGATACGCAGTATTTT.

This rearrangement joins TRBV5-4 to TRBJ2-3; 11 positions agree with TRBD2. Trimming at V came to 2 bases and at J to 4 bases, leaving 0 bases not matched to a gene. Per germline, CDR1 SGHNT and CDR2 YYREEE (reference sequence). The CDR3 consists of 14 residues. This chain's CDR3 is CASSLLAGADTQYF. The CDR3 DNA follows: TGTGCCAGCAGCTTACTAGCGGGAGCAGATACGCAGTATTTT.

A few counts support this clone. The CDR3 DNA reads as TGTGCCAGCAGTTACGGGGGAGGACCTAACACTGAAGCTTTCTTT. Its translation: CASSYGGGPNTEAFF. This chain links TRBV6-5 with TRBJ1-1; TRBD1 is a possible D gene (5 bases). V lost 2 bases to trimming and J lost 2 bases, with 12 bases between them. Germline CDR1 is MNHEY and CDR2 is SVGAGI. The CDR3 covers 15 residues.

V usage is TRBV5-6 and J usage is TRBJ2-5; TRBD1 is a possible D gene (7 bases). V was pared by 2 bases and J by 5 bases, with 16 bases between. This CDR3 has 15 amino acids. CDR1 SGHDT and CDR2 YYEEEE come from the germline V gene. CDR3: CASSFYPGGRETQYF. CDR3 DNA: TGTGCCAGCAGCTTCTACCCAGGGGGGCGGGAGACCCAGTACTTC.

This sequence joins TRBV18 and TRBJ2-5; 7 bases match TRBD1. The CDR3 has 15 residues. Germline V gene sequence: CDR1 KGHSH, CDR2 LQKENI. Unmatched junction bases numbered 5, after V lost 3 bases and J lost 1 base. CDR3 bases: TGTGCCAGCTCACCCGTCAGGACAGGCCAAGAGACCCAGTACTTC. Protein product: CASSPVRTGQETQYF.

The rearrangement uses TRBV4-1 and TRBJ2-7, with unresolved D. CDR3 length: 15 residues. The V and J ends lost 0 bases and 0 bases respectively, with 9 bases between them. CDR1 is MGHRA, CDR2 YSYEKL, per germline. The CDR3 DNA reads as TGCGCCAGCAGCCAAGATCACGGGTTCTCCTACGAGCAGTACTTC. It codes for CASSQDHGFSYEQYF.

In its sample, this clone was seen once. This chain connects TRBV19 to TRBJ2-5, with 10 bases that match TRBD2. In germline, CDR1 is LNHDA, CDR2 SQIVND (reference sequence). There are 15 residues in the CDR3. The V and J ends lost 3 bases and 4 bases, in that order; junction bases with no gene match: 5. CDR3 loop: CASSIVRLAGETQYF. The CDR3 region has the DNA TGTGCCAGTAGTATTGTTAGACTAGCGGGAGAGACCCAGTACTTC.

This clone was seen a single time. The chain couples TRBV4-2 to TRBJ2-3; 8 nucleotides line up with TRBD2. This CDR3 has 16 amino acids. Germline-derived CDR1 and CDR2 are LGHNA and YNFKEQ. V trimming: 4 bases; J trimming: 6 bases; junction bases outside the gene matches: 12. The CDR3 loop is CASSRISGKVEDTQYF. The CDR3 DNA sequence: TGTGCCAGCAGCCGGATTAGCGGGAAGGTGGAGGATACGCAGTATTTT.

The CDR3 nucleotides read TGCGCCAGCACGGGGAGGGCCAGGGACGAGCAGTACTTC. Its translation is CASTGRARDEQYF. The chain uses TRBV10-2 and TRBJ2-7, with 7 bases fitting TRBD2. V lost 7 bases to trimming and J lost 5 bases; unmatched junction nucleotides: 8. The CDR3 consists of 13 residues. Germline CDR1 reads WSHSY; CDR2 reads SAAADI.

The chain employs TRBV28 and TRBJ1-1; D might be TRBD1 (5 bases). The CDR3 covers 13 residues. V gave up 4 bases and J gave up 1 base, with 7 bases separating them. The germline V gene has CDR1 MDHEN and CDR2 SYDVKM. Written as DNA, the CDR3 is TGTGCCAGCAGTTACGGACAGAACACTGAAGCTTTCTTT. This codes for CASSYGQNTEAFF.

This rearrangement joins TRBV30 to TRBJ2-1; D unresolved. CDR1 is GTSNPN and CDR2 is SVGIG in the germline V gene (reference sequence). The CDR3 contains 12 residues. V shed 1 base and J shed 10 bases, with 11 bases lying between them. The chain's CDR3 is CAWSAGSWEQFF. DNA of the CDR3: TGTGCCTGGAGTGCCGGGTCATGGGAGCAGTTCTTC.

This clone was seen only once. The chain links TRBV15 to TRBJ1-4, with a weak D call TRBD1 (5 bases). The V end was cut by 0 bases, the J end by 2 bases, with 7 bases between. This CDR3 is 15 amino acids long. CDR1 and CDR2 from the germline V gene are LNHNV and YYDKDF (reference sequence). For the CDR3, the DNA is TGTGCCACCAGCAGAGATCGGGGGACTAATGAAAAACTGTTTTTT. Its protein product is CATSRDRGTNEKLFF.

The chain links TRBV7-9 to TRBJ2-1; possibly TRBD2 for D (6 bases). Trimming removed 3 bases at V and 7 bases at J, with 22 bases between. CDR1 SEHNR and CDR2 FQNEAQ come from the germline V gene (reference sequence). The CDR3 is 17 residues long. CDR3 sequence (DNA): TGTGCCAGCAGCTTCACGTCCGGGACTGCCTGGGTGAATGAGCAGTTCTTC. Its translation is CASSFTSGTAWVNEQFF.